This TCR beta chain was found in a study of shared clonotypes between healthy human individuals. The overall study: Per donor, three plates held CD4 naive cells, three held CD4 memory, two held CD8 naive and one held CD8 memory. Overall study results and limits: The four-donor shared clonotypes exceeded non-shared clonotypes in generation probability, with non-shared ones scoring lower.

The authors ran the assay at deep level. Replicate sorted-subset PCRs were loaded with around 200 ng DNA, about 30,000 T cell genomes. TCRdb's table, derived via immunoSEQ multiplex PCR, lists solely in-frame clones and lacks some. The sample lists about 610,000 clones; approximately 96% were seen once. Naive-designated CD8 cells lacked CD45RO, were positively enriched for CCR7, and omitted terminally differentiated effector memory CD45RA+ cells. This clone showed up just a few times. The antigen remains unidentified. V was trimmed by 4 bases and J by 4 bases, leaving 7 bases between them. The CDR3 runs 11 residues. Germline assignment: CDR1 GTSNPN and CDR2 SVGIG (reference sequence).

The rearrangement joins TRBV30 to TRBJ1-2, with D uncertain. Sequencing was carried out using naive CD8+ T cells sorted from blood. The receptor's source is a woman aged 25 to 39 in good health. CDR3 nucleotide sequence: TGTGCCTGGATGGGTATCTATGGCTACACCTTC. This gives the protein CAWMGIYGYTF. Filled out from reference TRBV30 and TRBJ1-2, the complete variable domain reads SQTIHQWPATLVQPVGSPLSLECTVEGTSNPNLYWYRQAAGRGLQLLFYSVGIGQISSEVPQNLSASRPQDRQFILSSKKLLLSDSGFYLCAWMGIYGYTFGSGTRLTVV.